The 14 T cell receptor beta chains reported below all come from one sample, sequenced in a study of T cells after yellow fever vaccination. Each CDR3 protein is one row after TCRdb ran MiXCR on the 5' RACE reads. The sample records around 250,000 distinct CDR3 sequences, 6.9% being singletons. The specimen comprised CD4+ T cells sorted from PBMCs, sampled 15 days after the yellow fever booster vaccination. Receptors were obtained from a man aged 25 to 40 who received the YFV17D yellow fever vaccine.

V is TRBV20-1 and J is TRBJ1-2, with 9 bases aligning to TRBD1. Germline CDR1 and CDR2: DFQATT and SNEGSKA (reference sequence). The CDR3 has 13 amino acids. After removal of 6 bases from V and 7 bases from J, the junction contained 9 bases not matched to a gene. The CDR3 DNA follows: TGCAGTGCGCCTCGGACAGGGGCTTCTGGCTACACCTTC. Its protein product is CSAPRTGASGYTF.

This clonotype was observed at least ten times. DNA of the CDR3: TGCAGCGTTCCAGGACTAGCGGTCACAGATACGCAGTATTTT. This encodes CSVPGLAVTDTQYF. The chain is built from TRBV29-1 and TRBJ2-3; 10 nucleotides align to TRBD2. This CDR3 is built from 14 residues. Germline-derived CDR1 and CDR2 are SQVTM and ANQGSEA. V shed 5 bases and J 2 bases; nucleotides not matched to a gene: 4.

The gene calls are TRBV5-1 and TRBJ2-5; D is possibly TRBD2 (7 bases). This CDR3 has 17 amino acids. Looked up from germline, CDR1 is SGHRS and CDR2 is YFSETQ. The V end was cut by 3 bases, the J end by 5 bases, with 23 bases between. CDR3: CASSSGGGGLGMETQYF. The CDR3 bases are TGCGCCAGCAGCTCGGGCGGCGGGGGCTTGGGAATGGAGACCCAGTACTTC.

This clonotype was recorded many times. The CDR3 region has the DNA TGTGCCAGCATGACCGGAACTACTACCTACGAGCAGTACTTC. It encodes CASMTGTTTYEQYF. This chain uses TRBV7-2 with TRBJ2-7, with D unclear. The CDR3 has 14 amino acids. V was trimmed by 7 bases and J by 2 bases, leaving 15 bases between them. Germline lookup yields CDR1 SGHTA and CDR2 FQGNSA.

V usage is TRBV28 and J usage is TRBJ2-7, with a weak D call TRBD1 (6 bases). In germline, CDR1 is MDHEN, CDR2 SYDVKM. Deletions cut 9 bases from V and 3 bases from J, with 15 bases between. This CDR3 region has 13 residues. CDR3 loop: CASQKDSHYEQYF. CDR3 sequence (DNA): TGTGCCAGTCAAAAGGACAGCCACTACGAGCAGTACTTC.

This chain connects TRBV20-1 to TRBJ2-7; possible D gene TRBD2, 5 bases. Germline V lookup: CDR1 DFQATT, CDR2 SNEGSKA (reference sequence). The CDR3 totals 13 residues. V was pared by 4 bases and J by 3 bases, with 13 bases between. The CDR3 loop is CSATHGRGYEQYF. The CDR3 coding sequence is TGCAGTGCTACCCATGGTCGGGGCTACGAGCAGTACTTC.

This clonotype has at least ten counts. The chain recombines TRBV7-2 with TRBJ1-5; no clear D gene. Trimming took off 2 bases at V and 5 bases at J, with 4 bases between the two ends. The V gene's germline CDR1 is SGHTA and CDR2 FQGNSA. CDR3 length: 12 residues. CDR3 in amino acids: CASSLQDQPQHF. The CDR3 DNA follows: TGTGCCAGCAGCTTACAGGATCAGCCCCAGCATTTT.

This clonotype was counted ten times or more. The chain has TRBV20-1 and TRBJ1-2; a weak D match, TRBD1 (5 bases). The germline V and J ends were trimmed by 6 bases and 3 bases, with 14 bases remaining between them. The CDR3 runs to 13 residues. CDR1 is DFQATT and CDR2 is SNEGSKA in the germline V gene (reference sequence). CDR3 protein: CSAQGREYYGYTF. The CDR3, as DNA: TGCAGTGCGCAGGGAAGGGAGTACTATGGCTACACCTTC.

The rearrangement links TRBV20-1 to TRBJ2-3, with a tentative D call TRBD2 (6 bases). Trimming took 0 bases from V and 10 from J, leaving 17 bases between them. CDR3 size: 14 residues. Germline V lookup: CDR1 DFQATT, CDR2 SNEGSKA (reference sequence). The CDR3 DNA reads as TGCAGTGCTAGAGATCGGGGCCTCGGGACTTCGCAGTATTTT. Its translation: CSARDRGLGTSQYF.

This clonotype was recorded many times. V is TRBV6-5 and J is TRBJ2-1, with D unclear. V was cut by 0 bases and J by 0 bases, with 6 bases left in between. Germline V gene lookup returns CDR1 MNHEY and CDR2 SVGAGI. The CDR3 loop spans 15 amino acids. The CDR3 region has the DNA TGTGCCAGCAGTTACTCCCAAGGCTCCTACAATGAGCAGTTCTTC. It translates to CASSYSQGSYNEQFF.

The table lists this clonotype with many counts. The rearrangement uses TRBV20-1 and TRBJ1-1; D is perhaps TRBD1 (6 bases). The CDR3 contains 14 residues. Trimming left V 5 bases short and J 5 bases short, with 18 bases between. Germline V CDR1 and CDR2: DFQATT, SNEGSKA (reference sequence). The CDR3 DNA is TGCAGTGCTGGTAGGGGGGGATTGGAAACTGAAGCTTTCTTT. It encodes CSAGRGGLETEAFF.

This clonotype was seen more than once but under ten times. The chain couples TRBV13 to TRBJ2-5; 10 positions agree with TRBD2. V trimming: 5 bases; J trimming: 6 bases; junction bases outside the gene matches: 15. The CDR3 length is 17 residues. The germline gives CDR1 PRHDT, CDR2 FYEKMQ (reference sequence). The CDR3 DNA follows: TGTGCCAGCAGCCCACTCGGGCTAGCGGGAGTTTCCCAGACCCAGTACTTC. It is translated as CASSPLGLAGVSQTQYF.

This clonotype has only a few counts. This chain connects TRBV20-1 to TRBJ2-3; 10 bases are a match to TRBD1. CDR3 length: 15 amino acids. Germline V CDR1 and CDR2: DFQATT, SNEGSKA (reference sequence). V lost 3 bases, J lost 2 bases, and 5 bases stayed unmatched. CDR3 sequence: CSARGDRGSTDTQYF. The CDR3 DNA is TGCAGTGCTAGGGGGGACAGGGGATCCACAGATACGCAGTATTTT.

To note about this clonotype: The junction departs from germline at one end; a sequencing error may be responsible. The chain links TRBV10-3 to TRBJ2-2; D perhaps matches TRBD2 (5 bases). From germline, CDR1 is ENHRY and CDR2 SYGVKD. This CDR3 comprises 12 residues. CDR3 sequence (DNA): TGTGCCATCAGTGAGTCGGCCCCTCCGCGGGTTTTT. Translation: CAISESAPPRVF.